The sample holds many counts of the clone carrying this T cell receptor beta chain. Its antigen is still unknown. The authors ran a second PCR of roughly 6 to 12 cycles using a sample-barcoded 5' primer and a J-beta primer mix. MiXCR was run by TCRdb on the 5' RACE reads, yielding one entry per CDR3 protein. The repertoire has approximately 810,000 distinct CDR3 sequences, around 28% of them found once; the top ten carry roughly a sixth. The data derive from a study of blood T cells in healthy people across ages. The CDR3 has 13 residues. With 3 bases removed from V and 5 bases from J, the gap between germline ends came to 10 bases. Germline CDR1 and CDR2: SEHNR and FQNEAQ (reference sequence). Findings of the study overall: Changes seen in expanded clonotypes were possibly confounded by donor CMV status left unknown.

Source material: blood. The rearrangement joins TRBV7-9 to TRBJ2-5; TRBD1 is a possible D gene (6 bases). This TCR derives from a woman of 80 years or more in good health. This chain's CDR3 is CASSFRGAETQYF. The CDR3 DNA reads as TGTGCCAGCAGCTTCAGGGGCGCGGAGACCCAGTACTTC.